The rows below give T cell receptor beta chains drawn from one sample of a study of T cell responses to AZD1222 COVID-19 vaccine. Sequencing used immunoSEQ multiplex PCR; TCRdb keeps in-frame clones, though not all of them. This sample has about 130,000 clones, with 75% to 90% found just once. Sequences were derived from peripheral blood, sampled 28 days after the second AZD1222 dose. Receptor source: an adult who received the AZD1222 COVID-19 vaccine. Both conserved end residues are part of each CDR3. D genes are given only for firm matches.

v_gene	j_gene	d_gene	CDR3aa
TRBV2	TRBJ1-5	-	CASSELGRPQHF
TRBV7-3	TRBJ1-6	-	CASSVRRNSPLHF
TRBV5-1	TRBJ2-7	-	CASSLEGPKEQYF
TRBV7-2	TRBJ2-2	-	CASSFRVGSTGELFF
TRBV6-5	TRBJ1-1	-	CASRNLEGAGAEAFF
TRBV29-1	TRBJ1-2	-	CSVAGGNYGYTF
TRBV11-2	TRBJ2-2	-	CASSLGIRDTGELFF
TRBV28	TRBJ1-2	-	CASSLLSGVRGYTF
TRBV7-6	TRBJ2-5	TRBD2	CASSLGGTSGIQETQYF
TRBV6-1	TRBJ1-5	-	CASSDNGRAGQPQHF
TRBV28	TRBJ1-5	-	CASSFDQGRGVQPQHF
TRBV5-6	TRBJ2-3	-	CASSWGTGQREADTQYF
TRBV19	TRBJ1-3	-	CASSIPSGGSNTIYF
TRBV5-6	TRBJ1-2	-	CASSLGRNYGYTF
TRBV5-1	TRBJ2-5	-	CASTQYGEGAEETQYF
TRBV5-1	TRBJ2-5	TRBD2	CASSLSGLAGGRETQYF
TRBV6-1	TRBJ1-2	-	CASSEPIGGLAGYTF
TRBV28	TRBJ1-1	-	CASSLQNEAFF
TRBV2	TRBJ1-4	-	CASSERTTGEKLFF
TRBV27	TRBJ1-5	-	CASSLLNQPQHF
TRBV6-1	TRBJ1-5	-	CASSEALPGGQPQHF
TRBV3-1/TRBV3-2	TRBJ2-7	TRBD2	CASGGLAGDEQYF
TRBV19	TRBJ1-1	TRBD1	CASSDDRGAKAFF
TRBV7-7	TRBJ1-5	-	CASSQSAGNSNQPQHF
TRBV18	TRBJ1-4	-	CASSREQWATNEKLFF
TRBV6-4	TRBJ2-4	-	CASTIPSVGIQYF
TRBV19	TRBJ2-5	TRBD1	CASSPTGGIQETQYF
TRBV18	TRBJ1-2	TRBD1	CASSPPPSWTGVLHHGYTF
TRBV7-2	TRBJ2-3	-	CASSQDVIGADTQYF
TRBV7-2	TRBJ2-1	-	CASSLGQNNNEQFF
TRBV5-6	TRBJ2-5	-	CASSSDRGETQYF
TRBV5-1	TRBJ2-2	-	CASSLGPRDTGELFF
TRBV3-1/TRBV3-2	TRBJ2-3	TRBD1	CASSRNRGSDTQYF
TRBV7-2	TRBJ2-3	TRBD2	CASSSGGPEDTQYF
TRBV9	TRBJ2-7	TRBD1	CASSVMGQGTGEQYF
TRBV11-2	TRBJ2-3	-	CASSPPGTSTDTQYF
TRBV7-2	TRBJ1-6	TRBD1	CASGTDRGLSSYNSPLHF
TRBV4-3	TRBJ2-3	-	CASSQAGPDTQYF
TRBV7-2	TRBJ2-5	TRBD2	CASSLARGGLETQYF
TRBV15	TRBJ2-7	-	CATSRDSDREQYF
TRBV24-1	TRBJ2-3	-	CATSDLGGPNTDTQYF
TRBV9	TRBJ1-1	-	CASSVVWGTEAFF
TRBV27	TRBJ2-5	-	CASSLQGGKETQYF
TRBV6-5	TRBJ1-1	-	CATEAYGNANTEAFF